Here is one T cell receptor (beta chain) with its context. Its antigen is as yet unknown. Because it lacks the conserved phenylalanine or tryptophan at the end, this CDR3 is likely a read error. Germline V lookup: CDR1 LGHNA, CDR2 YSLEER. This CDR3 is 13 amino acids long. With 6 bases removed from V and 1 base from J, the gap between germline ends came to 9 bases. This entry is derived from a study of Graves' ophthalmopathy and Graves' hyperthyroidism. Regarding the study as a whole: In blood, most expanded thyroid clonotypes above 0.001 frequency were also detected.

From RNA, the CDR3 regions of TCR beta chains were amplified and sequenced. First-round RT-PCR used HTBI primers; second-round multiplex PCR followed. TCRdb redid the calling of the multiplex PCR reads with MiXCR, one entry per CDR3 protein. The sample lists over a million distinct CDR3 sequences; 36% were seen once. Symptoms, serum thyroxine and TRAb, thyroid ultrasound, and orbital computed tomography formed the diagnostic basis. Sequenced sample: peripheral blood or thyroid tissue (not recorded which). The sequence derives from an adult man with Graves' hyperthyroidism. The chain uses TRBV4-3 and TRBJ1-2; no reliable D call. The CDR3 bases are TGCGCCAGCAGTCCCACACTTAACTATGGCTACACCCTC. It yields the protein CASSPTLNYGYTL.